This T cell receptor (beta chain) emerged from a study of CD8 T cells in Susac syndrome. Study-wide findings and caveats: It was acknowledged in the study that its TCR sequencing and HLA analysis involved a relatively small number of individuals.

Note on this clonotype: The antigen is unknown.

Trimming took 4 bases from V and 4 from J; bases not matched to a gene: 4. Germline assignment: CDR1 KGHSH and CDR2 LQKENI. The CDR3 runs to 15 residues. The TEMRA cells underwent FACS enrichment, while the CD8+ and CD4+ T cells underwent negative isolation. RNA amounts of roughly 0.5 to 1 ug underwent reverse transcription with random hexamers. Amplification of TCR beta CDR3 across 54 Vbeta and 13 Jbeta was performed with immunoSEQ multiplex PCR. TCRdb re-analysed the immunoSEQ multiplex PCR reads in MiXCR, keeping a single row per CDR3 protein. Of 350,000 to 550,000 distinct CDR3 sequences in the sample, more than 80% are singletons; the top ten hold more than 0.09%.

The sequence was collected from a human donor with multiple sclerosis. The source material was CD8+ T cells from PBMCs. The chain joins TRBV18 to TRBJ2-5; the match to TRBD2 covers 12 bases. In DNA form, the CDR3 reads TGTGCCAGCTCACGGACTAGCGGGGTGCCAGAGACCCAGTACTTC. Its translation is CASSRTSGVPETQYF.